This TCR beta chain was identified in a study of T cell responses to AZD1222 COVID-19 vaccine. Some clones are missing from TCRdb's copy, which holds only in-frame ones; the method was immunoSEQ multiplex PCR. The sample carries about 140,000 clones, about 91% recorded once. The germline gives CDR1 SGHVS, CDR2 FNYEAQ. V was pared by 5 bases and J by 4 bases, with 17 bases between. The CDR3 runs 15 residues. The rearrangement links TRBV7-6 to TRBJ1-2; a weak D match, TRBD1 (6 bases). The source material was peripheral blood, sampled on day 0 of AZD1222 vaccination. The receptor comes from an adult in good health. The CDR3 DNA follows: TGTGCCAGCAGCCCACAGGCAGGGGCGGGCTATGGCTACACCTTC. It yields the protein CASSPQAGAGYGYTF.